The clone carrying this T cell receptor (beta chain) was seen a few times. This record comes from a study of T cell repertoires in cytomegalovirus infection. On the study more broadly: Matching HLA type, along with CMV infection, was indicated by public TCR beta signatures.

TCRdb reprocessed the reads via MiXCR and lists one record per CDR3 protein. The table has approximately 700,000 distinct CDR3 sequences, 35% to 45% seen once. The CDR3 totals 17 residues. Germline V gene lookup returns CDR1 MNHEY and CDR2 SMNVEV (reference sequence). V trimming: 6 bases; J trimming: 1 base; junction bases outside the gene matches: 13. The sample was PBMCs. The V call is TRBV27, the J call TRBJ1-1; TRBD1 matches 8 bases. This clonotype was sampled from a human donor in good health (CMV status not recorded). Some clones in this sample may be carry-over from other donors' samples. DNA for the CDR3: TGTGCCAGCAGGCCCCTCAGGACAGGGCGACCGAACACTGAAGCTTTCTTT. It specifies CASRPLRTGRPNTEAFF.